Presented here are 15 T cell receptor beta chains from one specimen sequenced in a study of blood T cells in healthy people across ages. With a J-beta primer mix and a sample-barcoded 5' primer, a second PCR ran about 7 to 11 cycles. Each CDR3 protein is one row after TCRdb ran MiXCR on the 5' RACE reads. This repertoire shows about a million distinct CDR3 sequences, 45% to 50% found once; its top ten account for around an eighth. The specimen was blood. The receptor set was obtained from a man between 25 and 39 years old in good health.

In its sample, this clonotype was seen a few times. The chain combines TRBV7-9 with TRBJ2-1; TRBD2 agrees at 8 bases. There are 14 residues in the CDR3. J lost 7 bases, V lost 3 bases, and 5 bases had no gene match. CDR1 and CDR2 (germline): SEHNR, FQNEAQ (reference sequence). The CDR3 here is CASSLSERGNEQFF. The CDR3 DNA is TGTGCCAGCAGCTTGTCGGAGCGGGGGAATGAGCAGTTCTTC.

In its sample, this clonotype was seen once. The V call is TRBV5-1, the J call TRBJ2-3; D uncertain. The CDR3 runs 15 residues. Deletions cut 5 bases from V and 0 bases from J, with 13 bases between. Per the germline V gene, CDR1 is SGHRS and CDR2 is YFSETQ. CDR3 sequence (DNA): TGCGCCAGCAGTATCGCCACTTCTAGCACAGATACGCAGTATTTT. Translation: CASSIATSSTDTQYF.

This chain connects TRBV5-4 to TRBJ2-7; D is possibly TRBD2 (6 bases). The J call is uncertain, as TRBJ2-5 better fits the DNA end. This CDR3 comprises 15 residues. Germline CDR1 reads SGHNT; CDR2 reads YYREEE (reference sequence). The CDR3 region is CASSGKTSRGETQYF. Written as DNA, the CDR3 is TGTGCCAGCAGCGGAAAGACTAGTAGGGGTGAGACCCAGTACTTC.

The gene calls are TRBV6-5 and TRBJ2-1; D is undetermined. Germline assignment: CDR1 MNHEY and CDR2 SVGAGI. Trimming shortened V by 6 bases and J by 0 bases, and 12 bases separated the two germline ends. This CDR3 comprises 15 residues. CDR3 in DNA: TGTGCCAGCAGGTGGACGGAGAGCTCCTACAATGAGCAGTTCTTC. Translating gives CASRWTESSYNEQFF.

This chain connects TRBV5-1 to TRBJ2-7; D is undetermined. Germline CDR1 reads SGHRS; CDR2 reads YFSETQ. The V gene lost 0 bases and the J gene lost 4 bases, with 14 bases spanning the gap. There are 15 residues in the CDR3. The CDR3 spells CASSLDPGIFYEQYF. The CDR3 bases are TGCGCCAGCAGCTTGGATCCAGGTATATTTTACGAGCAGTACTTC.

This chain uses TRBV13 with TRBJ1-2, with D tentatively TRBD1 (5 bases). Germline CDR1 PRHDT, CDR2 FYEKMQ (reference sequence). Trimming left V 3 bases short and J 8 bases short, with 22 bases between. The CDR3 contains 16 residues. The CDR3 reads CASSFLAGAQSGGYTF. CDR3 in DNA: TGTGCCAGCAGCTTCCTGGCCGGGGCGCAGTCTGGCGGCTACACCTTC.

This clonotype was picked up many times. This chain uses TRBV27 with TRBJ1-2; D remains ambiguous. The CDR3 spans 13 residues. V gave up 6 bases and J gave up 3 bases, with 11 bases separating them. Germline-derived CDR1 and CDR2 are MNHEY and SMNVEV (reference sequence). The CDR3 region has the DNA TGTGCCAGCAGCCGGTCTTATTACTATGGCTACACCTTC. This translates into CASSRSYYYGYTF.

Of note for this clonotype: Germline is not matched at one junction end, which may reflect a read error. The chain uses TRBV5-1 and TRBJ1-6; TRBD1 might be the D (5 bases). CDR1 and CDR2 (germline): SGHRS, YFSETQ. The CDR3 spans 15 residues. The CDR3 nucleotides are TGCGCCAGTAGCTCTGGGACTGGGTATAATTCACCCCTCCACTTT. Its protein product is CASSSGTGYNSPLHF.

This clonotype appeared a few times. V gene TRBV7-2 combines with J gene TRBJ2-4; TRBD1 matches at 9 bases. The assigned J gene may be wrong: the sequence end matches TRBJ2-7 better. The CDR3 is made up of 13 amino acids. Germline V gene sequence: CDR1 SGHTA, CDR2 FQGNSA. CDR3 DNA: TGTGCCAGCACTACTGACAGGGGGGCCGAGCAGTACTTC. Encoded protein: CASTTDRGAEQYF.

The count of this clonotype is one. The rearrangement uses TRBV29-1 and TRBJ2-1; no definite D call. V shed 2 bases and J shed 13 bases, with 21 bases lying between them. CDR1 is SQVTM, CDR2 ANQGSEA, per germline. The CDR3 has 14 amino acids. CDR3 DNA: TGCAGCGTTGAAAGGTTGCTAGGGTATGAGACCCAGTTCTTC. It codes for CSVERLLGYETQFF.

This clonotype has a handful of counts. The CDR3 DNA sequence: TGTGCCAGCAGTCGAGCGGGGGGACTGTACAATGAGCAGTTCTTC. Its translation: CASSRAGGLYNEQFF. The V and J genes are TRBV11-1 and TRBJ2-1, with TRBD2 identical over 9 bases. V shed 6 bases and J 4 bases; nucleotides not matched to a gene: 7. The CDR3 extends over 15 amino acids. Looked up from germline, CDR1 is SGHAT and CDR2 is FQDESV (reference sequence).

This sequence joins TRBV27 and TRBJ2-7, with a possible D match to TRBD2 (6 bases). Germline CDR1 is MNHEY and CDR2 is SMNVEV (reference sequence). The CDR3 is made up of 14 amino acids. V dropped 5 bases and J dropped 4 bases, with 15 bases sitting between them. CDR3 nucleotide sequence: TGTGCCAGCAGTCCTCTGGGGGGAAGTTACGAGCAGTACTTC. This translates into CASSPLGGSYEQYF.

The sample holds one count of this clonotype. The V and J genes are TRBV6-2 or TRBV6-3 and TRBJ2-7; D is unclear. The CDR3 consists of 14 residues. Trimming removed 7 bases at V and 1 base at J, with 14 bases between. The germline V gene encodes CDR1 MNHEY and CDR2 SVGEGT. In nucleotides, the CDR3 is TGTGCCAGCACCCGGACCGCAGGTTCCTACGAGCAGTACTTC. This sequence encodes CASTRTAGSYEQYF.

In nucleotides, the CDR3 is TGCAGCGTGGGACAGCCCGGGACACCTAAATACGAGCAGTACTTC. Encoded protein: CSVGQPGTPKYEQYF. V and J are TRBV29-1 and TRBJ2-5; 7 bases agree with TRBD1. The J call is doubtful: the DNA matches TRBJ2-7 better. This CDR3 has 15 amino acids. Germline V CDR1 and CDR2: SQVTM, ANQGSEA.

This chain joins TRBV28 and TRBJ2-2; D not resolved. The germline gives CDR1 MDHEN, CDR2 SYDVKM. The CDR3 has 13 residues. Trimming removed 4 bases at V and 6 bases at J, with 9 bases between. In DNA, the CDR3 is TGTGCCAGCAGTTCGGACCGCCCCGGGGAGCTGTTTTTT. The encoded protein is CASSSDRPGELFF.